This TCR beta chain was captured in a study of T cell responses to AZD1222 COVID-19 vaccine. Study results and limitations: No day 14 peak samples; only post-peak repertoires were characterized. The study identified only a handful of AZD1222 recipients as seropositive at baseline. Regions left unmutated in variants are reportedly the target of nearly half of spike-specific TCRs.

Germline values: CDR1 SGHVS, CDR2 FNYEAQ. The CDR3 is made up of 16 amino acids. With V trimmed by 4 bases and J by 3 bases, 11 bases remained unmatched. Notes on this clone: Its antigen is as yet unknown.

The protocol was immunoSEQ multiplex PCR, while the TCRdb copy is restricted to in-frame clones and leaves out a portion. This sample carries about 150,000 clones, roughly 88% of them seen once, and the ten largest clones take roughly 6.2%. The chain recombines TRBV7-6 with TRBJ2-7, with 8 bases matching TRBD1. The TCR comes from an adult who received the AZD1222 COVID-19 vaccine. This sample comprised peripheral blood, obtained 28 days after the second AZD1222 dose. The CDR3 coding sequence is TGTGCCAGCAGCTCTTCTATTGGGACAGGTATCTACGAGCAGTACTTC. This sequence encodes CASSSSIGTGIYEQYF.